The clone carrying this T cell receptor (beta chain) was found many times. The length of the CDR3 is 16 residues. Trimming took 2 bases from V and 5 from J, leaving 18 bases between them. CDR1 GTSNPN and CDR2 SVGIG come from the germline V gene (reference sequence). The record originates from a study of T cells in Graves' hyperthyroidism and ophthalmopathy. Amplification of TCR beta CDR3 regions was performed using RNA transcripts as template. During a first-round RT-PCR of the TCR CDR3, the HTBI primer set was used. TCRdb re-analysed the multiplex PCR reads in MiXCR, keeping a single row per CDR3 protein. The table records fewer than 700,000 distinct CDR3 sequences, roughly 18% of them present only once. Disease lasting under 3 months, a NOSPECS grade of at least 4, and a Clinical Activity Score of at least 3 were features of the ophthalmopathy patients. Around 9.8 ml fresh peripheral blood yielded the PBMCs.

The source material was blood. The sequence came from a woman aged 18-29 years with Graves' ophthalmopathy. V and J are TRBV30 and TRBJ1-4; tentative D call: TRBD1 (5 bases). The CDR3 DNA follows: TGTGCCTGGAGTTTGTCTTGGGGACGGAAGAATGAAAAACTGTTTTTT. Residues: CAWSLSWGRKNEKLFF.